This TCR beta chain was captured by sequencing in a study of T cell responses to AZD1222 COVID-19 vaccine. General observations from the study: There were repertoire samples only from the period after the peak T cell response. Donors skewed white British and female; clonal diversity was possibly underestimated.

The germline gives CDR1 SGDLS, CDR2 YYNGEE. The CDR3 loop spans 14 amino acids. V trimming: 2 bases; J trimming: 5 bases; junction bases outside the gene matches: 4. The table came from immunoSEQ multiplex PCR; TCRdb's copy has only in-frame clones and leaves some out. The sample yields 95,000 to 150,000 clones, roughly 88% seen once. Concerning this clone itself: Its antigen is not known.

The chain recombines TRBV9 with TRBJ2-5, with TRBD2 identical over 9 bases. Sequenced here: peripheral blood, sampled on day 0 of MenACWY control vaccination. The clonotype comes from an adult in good health. CDR3 coding DNA: TGTGCCAGCAGCGTGGCGGGGGGGCCGGAGACCCAGTACTTC. It encodes CASSVAGGPETQYF.